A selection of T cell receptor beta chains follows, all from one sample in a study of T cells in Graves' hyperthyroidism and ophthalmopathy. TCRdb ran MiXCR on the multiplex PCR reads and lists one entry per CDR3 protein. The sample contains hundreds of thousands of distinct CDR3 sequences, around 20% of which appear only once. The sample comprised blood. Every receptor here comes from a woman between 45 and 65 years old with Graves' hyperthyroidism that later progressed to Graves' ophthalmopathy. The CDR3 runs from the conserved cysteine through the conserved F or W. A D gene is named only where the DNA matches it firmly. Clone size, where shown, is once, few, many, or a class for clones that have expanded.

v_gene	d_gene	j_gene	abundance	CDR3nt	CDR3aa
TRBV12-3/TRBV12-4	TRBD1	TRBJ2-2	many	TGTGCCAGCAGTTTATTTGGGACAGGGTACACCGGGGAGCTGTTTTTT	CASSLFGTGYTGELFF
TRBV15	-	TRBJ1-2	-	TGTGCCACCAGCAGAGACAACGGTGGCTACACCTTC	CATSRDNGGYTF
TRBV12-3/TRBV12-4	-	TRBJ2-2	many	TGTGCCAGCAACGGACAGTTTGGGAACACCGGGGAGCTGTTTTTT	CASNGQFGNTGELFF
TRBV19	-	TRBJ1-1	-	TGTGCCAGTAGTACTGCTGTTCAGGGAGGGAAGAACACTGAAGCTTTCTTT	CASSTAVQGGKNTEAFF
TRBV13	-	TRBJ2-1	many	TGTGCCAGCAGCGAGGGGGGCAGAGGTCTCTACAATGAGCAGTTCTTC	CASSEGGRGLYNEQFF
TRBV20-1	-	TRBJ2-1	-	TGCAGTGCTAGTTCGGGAAACTCCTACAATGAGCAGTTCTTC	CSASSGNSYNEQFF
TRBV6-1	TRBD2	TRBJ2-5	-	TGTGCCAGCAGCTCGCCAGCGGGGGATGTAGAGACCCAGTACTTC	CASSSPAGDVETQYF
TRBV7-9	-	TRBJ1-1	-	TGTGCCAGCAGCTTAGAAATTGCAGCGAACACTGAAGCTTTCTTT	CASSLEIAANTEAFF
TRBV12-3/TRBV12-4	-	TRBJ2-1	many	TGTGCCAGCAGTTTAGAATCGAGCTCCTACAATGAGCAGTTCTTC	CASSLESSSYNEQFF
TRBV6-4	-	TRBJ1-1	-	TGTGCCAGCAGGGCAGGGTTCGGGACTGAAGCTTTCTTT	CASRAGFGTEAFF
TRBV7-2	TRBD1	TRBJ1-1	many	TGTGCCAGCAGCACCAGGACAGGGTTAAGGAACACTGAAGCTTTCTTT	CASSTRTGLRNTEAFF
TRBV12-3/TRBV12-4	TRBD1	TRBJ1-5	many	TGTGCCAGCAGTCCTGGGACAGAAAAGTATCAGCCCCAGCATTTT	CASSPGTEKYQPQHF
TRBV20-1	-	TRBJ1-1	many	TGCAGTGCTAGAAGAAGCCTGGGCGGCACTGAAGCTTTCTTT	CSARRSLGGTEAFF
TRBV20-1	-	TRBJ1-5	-	TGCAGTGCTAGCCCTGGGGGTCTCAATCAGCCCCAGCATTTT	CSASPGGLNQPQHF
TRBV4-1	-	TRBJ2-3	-	TGCGCCAGCAGCCCGGAGAGGGGCGACGGGACAGATACGCAGTATTTT	CASSPERGDGTDTQYF
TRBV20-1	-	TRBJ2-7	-	TGCAGTGCTAGAGATCGTTCCTGGAGCTCCTACGAGCAGTACTTC	CSARDRSWSSYEQYF
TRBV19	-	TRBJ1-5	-	TGTGCCAGTTCCCCGCCGGAGGGTGGGTTCAGGCAGCCCCAGCATTTT	CASSPPEGGFRQPQHF
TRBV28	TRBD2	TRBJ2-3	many	TGTGCCAGCAGTTTACCTTCCGGGACTAGCGGGGGGGACTACACAGATACGCAGTATTTT	CASSLPSGTSGGDYTDTQYF
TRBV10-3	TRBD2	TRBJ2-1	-	TGTGCCATCAGTGATCTCGGGACTAGTCTTTATGAGCAGTTCTTC	CAISDLGTSLYEQFF
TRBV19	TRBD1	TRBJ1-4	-	TGTGCCAGCAAAGCCCCCCACGACAGGGGAAGGGAAAAACTGTTTTTT	CASKAPHDRGREKLFF
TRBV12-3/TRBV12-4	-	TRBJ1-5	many	TGTGCCAGCAGTTCGACAGGCGGAGGTCAGCCCCAGCATTTT	CASSSTGGGQPQHF
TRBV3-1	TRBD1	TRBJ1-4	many	TGTGCCAGCAGCTACCGGGACAGGGGGCAGAAACTGTTTTTT	CASSYRDRGQKLFF
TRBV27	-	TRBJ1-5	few	TGTGCCAGCAGTTTACTGGTCAGTCAGCCCCAGCATTTT	CASSLLVSQPQHF
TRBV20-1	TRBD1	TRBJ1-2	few	TGCAGTGCTAGATCAGGGGGAGGTAACTATGGCTACACCTTC	CSARSGGGNYGYTF
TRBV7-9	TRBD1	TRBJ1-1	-	TGTGCCAGCAGCTTCGACAGGGTAGAAACTGAAGCTTTCTTT	CASSFDRVETEAFF
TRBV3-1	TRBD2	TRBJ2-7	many	TGTGCCAGCAGCCAGCGGGTGCGGGGGAACTACGAGCAGTACTTC	CASSQRVRGNYEQYF
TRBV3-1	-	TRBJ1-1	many	TGTGCCAGCAGCGAACTCGAGGGTGGCACTGAAGCTTTCTTT	CASSELEGGTEAFF
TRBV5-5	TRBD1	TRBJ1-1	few	TGTGCCAGCAGCCGTGGGACAGGGGCATGGGCTTTCTTT	CASSRGTGAWAFF
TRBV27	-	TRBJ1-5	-	TGTGCCAGCAGCCCTCAGGGTTATAGCAATCAGCCCCAGCATTTT	CASSPQGYSNQPQHF
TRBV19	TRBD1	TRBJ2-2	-	TGTGCCAGTAGTAGCACAGGGGGCGTTGTCGGGGAGCTGTTTTTT	CASSSTGGVVGELFF
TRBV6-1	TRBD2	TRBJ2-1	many	TGTGCCAGCAGTCCCGGACCGGGGGGGCACAATGAGCAGTTCTTC	CASSPGPGGHNEQFF
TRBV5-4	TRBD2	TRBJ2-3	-	TGTGCCAGCAGCTTTAGCGGGGGCCCGCCGATGCATACGCAGTATTTT	CASSFSGGPPMHTQYF
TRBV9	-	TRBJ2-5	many	TGTGCCAGCAGCGTAGGCTCAGGGTGGGTAGAGACCCAGTACTTC	CASSVGSGWVETQYF
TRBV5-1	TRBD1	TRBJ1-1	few	TGCGCCAGCAGCTTGGCCCTTTTCAATGGACAGGCGAACACTGAAGCTTTCTTT	CASSLALFNGQANTEAFF
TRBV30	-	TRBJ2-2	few	TGTGCCTGGAGTGTACTGGACCGAAGCGGGGAGCTGTTTTTT	CAWSVLDRSGELFF
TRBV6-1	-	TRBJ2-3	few	TGTGCCAGCAGTCGACGGAGTTCCTCTGGCACAGATACGCAGTATTTT	CASSRRSSSGTDTQYF
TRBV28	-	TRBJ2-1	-	TGTGCCAGCAGTATCACAGGAACTGAGCAGTTCTTC	CASSITGTEQFF
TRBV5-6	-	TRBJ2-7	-	TGTGCCAGCGGTGGAGAGGGGACAACTTTTTACGAGCAGTACTTC	CASGGEGTTFYEQYF
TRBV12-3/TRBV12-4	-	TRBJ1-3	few	TGTGCCAGCAGTTTAGGGTACCCTAGGGATGGAAACACCATATATTTT	CASSLGYPRDGNTIYF
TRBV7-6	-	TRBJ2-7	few	TGTGCCAGCAGCTCGGCGGGACAGAACTACGAGCAGTACTTC	CASSSAGQNYEQYF
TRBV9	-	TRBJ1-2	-	TGTGCCAGCACCGGGAGGGCCTACACTTATGGCTACACCTTC	CASTGRAYTYGYTF
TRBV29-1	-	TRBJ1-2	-	TGCAGCGTTATAGGGGGATCTGACCACGAAGGCTATGGCTACACCTTC	CSVIGGSDHEGYGYTF
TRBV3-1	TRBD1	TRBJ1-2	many	TGTGCCAGCAGCCAACGGCCCACAGGGGCGCGGAACTATGGCTACACCTTC	CASSQRPTGARNYGYTF
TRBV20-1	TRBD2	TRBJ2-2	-	TGCAGTGCTTCAGCGGGGGGCCGGAACACCGGGGAGCTGTTTTTT	CSASAGGRNTGELFF
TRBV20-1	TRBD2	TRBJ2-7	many	TGCAGTGCACAAAATAGCGGGGGGTACTACGAGCAGTACTTC	CSAQNSGGYYEQYF
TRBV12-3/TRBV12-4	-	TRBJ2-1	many	TGTGCCAGCAGCCCAACCGAAGGTCCAGCAAGTGAGCAGTTCTTC	CASSPTEGPASEQFF